The 30 T cell receptor beta chains presented below share a single source sample, sequenced in a study of blood T cell repertoires in COVID-19. The method was immunoSEQ multiplex PCR; TCRdb's version includes in-frame clones alone and lacks a portion of them. The sample shows about 61,000 clones, around 87% of them seen only once. Sequenced: peripheral blood. The receptor source for this set is a human donor in a cohort sampled during active COVID-19.

The chain couples TRBV12-5 to TRBJ1-1, with a weak D call TRBD1 (5 bases). Germline loops: CDR1 LGHNT, CDR2 FRNRAP. CDR3 length: 14 amino acids. Trimming shortened V by 6 bases and J by 6 bases, and 17 bases separated the two germline ends. The CDR3 DNA reads as TGTGCTAGTGGCTCCGGCGGGGCGGAGGCTGAAGCTTTCTTT. This sequence encodes CASGSGGAEAEAFF.

The CDR3 spells CVRSLYRGQYNEQFF. The CDR3, as DNA: TGTGTCAGAAGCCTATACAGGGGACAGTACAATGAGCAGTTCTTC. V is TRBV7-5 and J is TRBJ2-1; TRBD1, the D gene given by the table, was not confirmed from the DNA. TRBV7-5 is a known pseudogene. The CDR3 totals 15 residues.

This rearrangement joins TRBV28 to TRBJ2-7; 11 nucleotides line up with TRBD2. V lost 8 bases to trimming and J lost 2 bases; unmatched junction nucleotides: 8. The CDR3 covers 15 residues. The germline V gene encodes CDR1 MDHEN and CDR2 SYDVKM. The CDR3 DNA follows: TGTGCCAGCTGGGGGGGACTAGCGGACCCCTACGAGCAGTACTTC. Its translation: CASWGGLADPYEQYF.

This clone has only one observation. The chain joins TRBV7-9 to TRBJ2-5, with a weak D call TRBD2 (5 bases). V lost 5 bases, J lost 1 base, and 11 bases lay in between. In germline, CDR1 is SEHNR, CDR2 FQNEAQ (reference sequence). This CDR3 has 14 residues. The CDR3 sequence is CASSTRTVQETQYF. The DNA for the CDR3 is TGTGCCAGCAGCACTAGGACGGTCCAAGAGACCCAGTACTTC.

The CDR3 nucleotides are TGCAGCGTTGAGAAAGGGGAGGGTGGCTACACCTTC. Protein product: CSVEKGEGGYTF. The chain employs TRBV29-1 and TRBJ1-2; D perhaps matches TRBD1 (5 bases). The CDR3 totals 12 residues. Germline V gives CDR1 SQVTM, CDR2 ANQGSEA. Trimming took off 3 bases at V and 7 bases at J, with 12 bases between the two ends. The complete variable domain, with remaining parts taken from reference TRBV29-1 and TRBJ1-2, reads SAVISQKPSRDICQRGTSLTIQCQVDSQVTMMFWYRQQPGQSLTLIATANQGSEATYESGFVIDKFPISRPNLTFSTLTVSNMSPEDSSIYLCSVEKGEGGYTFGSGTRLTVV.

The chain combines TRBV18 with TRBJ1-1; 8 positions agree with TRBD1. Looked up from germline, CDR1 is KGHSH and CDR2 is LQKENI. V was pared by 3 bases and J by 5 bases, with 8 bases of the junction left unmatched. The CDR3 spans 15 residues. CDR3 in amino acids: CASSPLDRVETEAFF. Here the CDR3 DNA reads TGTGCCAGCTCACCCTTGGACAGGGTGGAAACTGAAGCTTTCTTT.

The genes are TRBV5-1 and TRBJ1-3, with TRBD1 as a possible D gene (5 bases). V shed 0 bases and J shed 2 bases, with 9 bases lying between them. CDR1 is SGHRS and CDR2 is YFSETQ in the germline V gene. This CDR3 region has 15 residues. The DNA of the CDR3 is TGCGCCAGCAGCTTGGCCGCGGGGGCTGGAAACACCATATATTTT. Amino acids: CASSLAAGAGNTIYF.

V and J are TRBV29-1 and TRBJ1-1, with D possibly matching TRBD1 (6 bases). The V end was cut by 6 bases, the J end by 4 bases, with 21 bases between. Germline CDR1 reads SQVTM; CDR2 reads ANQGSEA. This CDR3 contains 15 residues. CDR3 in DNA: TGCAGCGTCGAGCCAAGTGGGGGCGCGGTCACTGAAGCTTTCTTT. Translation: CSVEPSGGAVTEAFF.

V and J are TRBV7-3 and TRBJ2-2, with TRBD2 identical over 10 bases. Germline CDR1 and CDR2: SGHTA and FQGTGA. The V and J ends lost 2 bases and 5 bases, in that order; junction bases with no gene match: 5. This CDR3 comprises 16 residues. CDR3 coding DNA: TGTGCCAGCAGCTTATCTAGCGGGAGATTAACCGGGGAGCTGTTTTTT. This sequence encodes CASSLSSGRLTGELFF.

The count of this clone is one. The CDR3 DNA follows: TGTGCCACCAGCCGGGACAGGGCTAAAGAGACCCAGTACTTC. It translates to CATSRDRAKETQYF. The chain uses TRBV19 and TRBJ2-5, with TRBD1 identical over 9 bases. Looked up from germline, CDR1 is LNHDA and CDR2 is SQIVND (reference sequence). The CDR3 contains 14 residues. V was pared by 10 bases and J by 3 bases, with 9 bases of the junction left unmatched. Filled out from reference TRBV19 and TRBJ2-5, the complete variable domain reads DGGITQSPKYLFRKEGQNVTLSCEQNLNHDAMYWYRQDPGQGLRLIYYSQIVNDFQKGDIAEGYSVSREKKESFPLTVTSAQKNPTAFYLCATSRDRAKETQYFGPGTRLLVL.

This chain uses TRBV5-6 with TRBJ1-6; no reliable D call. V lost 1 base to trimming and J lost 6 bases, with 5 bases between them. CDR1 is SGHDT and CDR2 is YYEEEE in the germline V gene. This CDR3 region has 13 residues. This CDR3 is CASSLTANSPLHF. The CDR3 DNA follows: TGTGCCAGCAGCTTGACAGCTAATTCACCCCTCCACTTT. Combining the CDR3 with reference TRBV5-6 and TRBJ1-6 gives the whole variable domain DAGVTQSPTHLIKTRGQQVTLRCSPKSGHDTVSWYQQALGQGPQFIFQYYEEEERQRGNFPDRFSGHQFPNYSSELNVNALLLGDSALYLCASSLTANSPLHFGNGTRLTVT.

The genes are TRBV7-2 and TRBJ2-1; perhaps TRBD2 as D (5 bases). Trimming pared 1 base from V and 3 bases from J, leaving 10 bases between. The CDR3 has 15 residues. Germline CDR1 is SGHTA and CDR2 is FQGNSA. For the CDR3, the DNA is TGTGCCAGCAGCTTAGAGGCGGGTCACTACAATGAGCAGTTCTTC. Translated, it gives CASSLEAGHYNEQFF.

This chain uses TRBV5-8 with TRBJ2-5; 12 positions match TRBD1. There are 17 residues in the CDR3. V trimming: 4 bases; J trimming: 4 bases; junction bases outside the gene matches: 11. CDR1 and CDR2 from the germline V gene are SGHTS and YDEGEE. CDR3 nucleotides: TGTGCCAGCAGCACCGGGACAGGGGGCGTGACGGTAGAGACCCAGTACTTC. Amino acids: CASSTGTGGVTVETQYF.

The chain recombines TRBV6-2 or TRBV6-3 with TRBJ2-3; 9 nucleotides align to TRBD2. The junction had 7 bases not matched to a gene; V was cut back by 3 bases and J by 3 bases. CDR1 is MNHEY and CDR2 is SVGEGT in the germline V gene. The CDR3 consists of 16 residues. CDR3 bases: TGTGCCAGCAGTTATAGGGCGGGAGGGCCAACAGATACGCAGTATTTT. Its translation: CASSYRAGGPTDTQYF.

The chain couples TRBV9 to TRBJ2-2; tentatively, D is TRBD2 (5 bases). The V end lost 5 bases, the J end lost 8 bases, and 16 bases lay between the germline ends. Germline CDR1 reads SGDLS; CDR2 reads YYNGEE. CDR3 length: 14 residues. The chain's CDR3 is CASRVGVYGGELFF. CDR3 DNA sequence: TGTGCCAGCAGGGTGGGAGTCTATGGAGGGGAGCTGTTTTTT.

The V call is TRBV5-1, the J call TRBJ2-7; D may be TRBD2 (7 bases). Germline CDR1 SGHRS, CDR2 YFSETQ. The CDR3 covers 15 residues. Trimming removed 0 bases from V and 3 bases from J, with 13 bases in between. The CDR3 DNA sequence: TGCGCCAGCAGCTTGGGGACAGCGGGGTACTACGAGCAGTACTTC. This sequence encodes CASSLGTAGYYEQYF.

The chain couples TRBV6-5 to TRBJ2-1, with 8 bases identical to TRBD2. Germline V gene lookup returns CDR1 MNHEY and CDR2 SVGAGI. This CDR3 spans 15 amino acids. V trimming: 6 bases; J trimming: 4 bases; junction bases outside the gene matches: 8. The CDR3 loop reads CASRPSGRGYNEQFF. CDR3 DNA: TGTGCCAGCAGGCCCAGCGGGAGAGGGTACAATGAGCAGTTCTTC.

V gene TRBV18 combines with J gene TRBJ2-2; 7 bases align to TRBD2. With V trimmed by 3 bases and J by 1 base, 5 bases remained unmatched. Germline V CDR1 and CDR2: KGHSH, LQKENI. The CDR3 consists of 16 residues. For the CDR3, the DNA is TGTGCCAGCTCACCTTTGGAGCGGGGGAACACCGGGGAGCTGTTTTTT. Protein sequence: CASSPLERGNTGELFF.

The chain couples TRBV5-1 to TRBJ2-7; TRBD1 agrees at 7 bases. Germline trimming cut 0 bases from V and 3 bases from J; bases unmatched to any gene: 6. CDR1 is SGHRS, CDR2 YFSETQ, per germline. This CDR3 contains 15 residues. The CDR3 reads CASSLVSGGDYEQYF. CDR3 coding DNA: TGCGCCAGCAGCTTGGTCTCAGGGGGTGACTACGAGCAGTACTTC.

V gene TRBV10-3 combines with J gene TRBJ1-1; D not certain. The germline V gene has CDR1 ENHRY and CDR2 SYGVKD. V was trimmed by 6 bases and J by 0 bases, leaving 11 bases between them. The CDR3 covers 14 residues. The CDR3 region has the DNA TGTGCCATCAGGGGTGACGGGTTGAACACTGAAGCTTTCTTT. Translated: CAIRGDGLNTEAFF.

The rearrangement links TRBV28 to TRBJ2-3, with D maybe TRBD2 (5 bases). In germline, CDR1 is MDHEN, CDR2 SYDVKM. CDR3 size: 14 residues. V was trimmed by 10 bases and J by 2 bases, leaving 16 bases between them. CDR3 protein: CAIISGANTDTQYF. As DNA, the CDR3 is TGTGCCATCATCAGCGGAGCCAACACAGATACGCAGTATTTT. Looking up the rest from reference TRBV28 and TRBJ2-3 gives the full variable domain: DVKVTQSSRYLVKRTGEKVFLECVQDMDHENMFWYRQDPGLGLRLIYFSYDVKMKEKGDIPEGYSVSREKKERFSLILESASTNQTSMYLCAIISGANTDTQYFGPGTRLTVL.

The chain uses TRBV19 and TRBJ1-5, with D possibly TRBD1 on 5 matching bases. Between the trimmed V and J ends, which lost 1 base and 5 bases, there was a span of 12 bases. This CDR3 spans 15 amino acids. The germline V gene has CDR1 LNHDA and CDR2 SQIVND (reference sequence). The CDR3 loop reads CASSIVGGWDQPQHF. The CDR3 nucleotides are TGTGCCAGTAGTATAGTGGGGGGATGGGATCAGCCCCAGCATTTT.

V and J are TRBV5-5 and TRBJ1-4; a possible D gene is TRBD1 (5 bases). The CDR3 has 13 residues. V lost 4 bases to trimming and J lost 7 bases, with 11 bases between them. The V gene's germline CDR1 is SGHKS and CDR2 YYEKEE (reference sequence). Here the CDR3 DNA reads TGTGCCAGCAGCCCGGGACTGACTGAAAAACTGTTTTTT. Its translation is CASSPGLTEKLFF.

This chain joins TRBV11-2 and TRBJ1-1, with 7 bases that match TRBD1. The CDR3 contains 14 residues. After removal of 2 bases from V and 6 bases from J, the junction contained 6 bases not matched to a gene. Per the germline V gene, CDR1 is SGHAT and CDR2 is FQNNGV. In DNA form, the CDR3 reads TGTGCCAGCAGCTTACAGGACAGGCTGTCTGAAGCTTTCTTT. This codes for CASSLQDRLSEAFF. The variable domain in full, completed from reference TRBV11-2 and TRBJ1-1, reads EAGVAQSPRYKIIEKRQSVAFWCNPISGHATLYWYQQILGQGPKLLIQFQNNGVVDDSQLPKDRFSAERLKGVDSTLKIQPAKLEDSAVYLCASSLQDRLSEAFFGQGTRLTVV.

The gene calls are TRBV7-3 and TRBJ2-3; 15 positions agree with TRBD2. V lost 5 bases to trimming and J lost 1 base; unmatched junction nucleotides: 7. There are 18 residues in the CDR3. Germline V gene sequence: CDR1 SGHTA, CDR2 FQGTGA. The CDR3 loop is CASSPGLAGGFGTDTQYF. In DNA form, the CDR3 reads TGTGCCAGCAGCCCCGGACTAGCGGGAGGGTTTGGCACAGATACGCAGTATTTT.

In DNA form, the CDR3 reads TGTGCCAGCAGCTTGGCGACTAGCGGGAGAGAGACCCAGTACTTC. Translating gives CASSLATSGRETQYF. V is TRBV7-3 and J is TRBJ2-5, with 12 bases aligning to TRBD2. This CDR3 comprises 15 residues. V shed 3 bases, J shed 4 bases, and the junction held 3 bases outside the gene matches. The germline V gene has CDR1 SGHTA and CDR2 FQGTGA.

This chain joins TRBV24-1 and TRBJ1-2, with 8 bases fitting TRBD1. V lost 10 bases and J lost 7; bases outside the gene matches: 13. This CDR3 contains 14 residues. Germline values: CDR1 KGHDR, CDR2 SFDVKD. Written as DNA, the CDR3 is TGTGCCACAAGGAGACAGGGGACTGGAGGTGGCTACACCTTC. It is translated as CATRRQGTGGGYTF.

The CDR3 bases are TGTGCCAGCAGCTCTCAGTTGAGTTCGGGACACCTTTACGAGCAGTACTTC. Translated: CASSSQLSSGHLYEQYF. V and J are TRBV5-4 and TRBJ2-7; weak D call: TRBD1 (6 bases). The germline V gene has CDR1 SGHNT and CDR2 YYREEE (reference sequence). Between the trimmed V and J ends, which lost 3 bases and 4 bases, there was a span of 23 bases. This CDR3 region has 17 residues.

This clone was counted a few times. The V gene is TRBV10-2, the J gene TRBJ2-7; D might be TRBD2 (6 bases). The CDR3 is made up of 15 amino acids. CDR1 and CDR2 (germline): WSHSY, SAAADI. The V end was cut by 0 bases, the J end by 3 bases, with 12 bases between. Here the CDR3 reads CASSESGGSLYEQYF. CDR3 sequence (DNA): TGCGCCAGCAGTGAGTCTGGAGGGAGCCTCTACGAGCAGTACTTC.

This sequence joins TRBV21-1 and TRBJ2-7; the D call of TRBD1 is as the table states it, not checked on the DNA. TRBV21-1 represents a pseudogene. The CDR3 contains 16 residues. CDR3 in amino acids: CASSKVRYWTGSYKYF. As DNA, the CDR3 is TGTGCCAGCAGCAAAGTCCGATATTGGACAGGGAGCTATAAGTACTTC.